Listed below are T cell receptor beta chains from one sample, sequenced in a study of tumor-infiltrating lymphocytes in primary liver carcinoma. TCRdb processed the multiplex PCR reads anew with MiXCR; each CDR3 protein has one entry. The sample has roughly 80,000 distinct CDR3 sequences; around 70% are singletons. The sample consisted of liver tumor tissue from sampling region 1. The source of these receptors is a man between 40 and 49 years old with primary liver carcinoma and hepatitis B virus infection. Each CDR3 is given with its conserved first and last residue. The D gene is left open where the match is weak. The size of a clone is reported for some rows only, either as once, few or many, or as a class for expanded clones.

j_call | d_call | cdr3_length | clone_size | v_call | cdr3_aa | cdr3_nt
TRBJ2-3 | . | 12 | . | TRBV7-9 | CASSLASRPQYF | TGTGCCAGCAGCTTAGCGAGTCGGCCCCAGTATTTT
TRBJ2-7 | . | 12 | few | TRBV6-1 | CASEWVFYEQYF | TGTGCCAGTGAATGGGTTTTCTACGAGCAGTACTTC
TRBJ2-7 | . | 15 | . | TRBV29-1 | CSVPAGRSAKNEQYF | TGCAGCGTTCCTGCTGGGCGGTCCGCTAAAAACGAGCAGTACTTC
TRBJ2-5 | . | 13 | . | TRBV7-8 | CASSLLFGEIQHF | TGTGCCAGCAGCTTATTGTTTGGGGAGATCCAGCACTTC
TRBJ1-6 | . | 15 | . | TRBV4-2 | CASRRLDNENSPLHF | TGTGCCAGCCGCCGCTTGGACAATGAGAATTCACCCCTCCACTTT
TRBJ2-2 | TRBD2 | 16 | . | TRBV11-2 | CANSLVALAGTGEPFF | TGTGCCAACAGCTTGGTGGCGCTAGCGGGAACCGGGGAGCCGTTTTTT
TRBJ1-1 | . | 14 | . | TRBV6-1 | CVSSEAWTRGRAFF | TGTGTTAGCAGTGAAGCATGGACGCGAGGTCGGGCTTTCTTT
TRBJ1-2 | . | 15 | once | TRBV6-6 | CASSYALSANYGYTF | TGTGCCAGCAGTTACGCCCTGTCAGCTAACTATGGCTACACCTTC
TRBJ2-1 | TRBD2 | 17 | . | TRBV11-1 | CGSSLGLAGEVENEQLF | TGTGGCAGCAGCCTGGGACTAGCGGGAGAAGTTGAAAATGAGCAGTTGTTC
TRBJ1-3 | TRBD1 | 14 | . | TRBV7-2 | CASSSTGSGNTIYF | TGTGCCAGCAGCTCGACAGGGTCCGGAAACACCATATATTTT
TRBJ1-2 | . | 16 | . | TRBV7-3 | CANSPQAGRGDYGYTF | TGTGCCAACAGTCCCCAGGCCGGGAGAGGGGACTATGGTTACACCTTC
TRBJ2-7 | TRBD2 | 14 | many | TRBV28 | CASRKREGLYEQYF | TGTGCCAGCAGAAAGCGGGAGGGCTTATACGAGCAGTACTTC
TRBJ2-4 | . | 14 | many | TRBV28 | CASSFARVKNIQYF | TGTGCCAGCAGTTTCGCCAGGGTGAAGAACATTCAGTACTTC
TRBJ1-2 | . | 13 | few | TRBV24-1 | CATGDPDNYGYTF | TGTGCCACCGGTGACCCTGATAACTATGGCTACACCTTC
TRBJ2-3 | TRBD2 | 16 | once | TRBV28 | CASKPGLAGWPDTLYF | TGTGCCAGCAAACCGGGACTAGCGGGATGGCCCGATACGCTGTATTTT
TRBJ2-7 | . | 16 | . | TRBV6-5 | CASRPWTGDRPYEQYF | TGTGCCAGCAGGCCATGGACGGGGGACCGTCCCTACGAGCAGTACTTC
TRBJ1-5 | . | 14 | few | TRBV7-2 | CASSLGAGDQPQHF | TGTGCCAGCAGCTTAGGGGCAGGGGATCAGCCCCAGCATTTT
TRBJ1-5 | . | 13 | . | TRBV6-5 | CANKETGDQPQQF | TGTGCCAACAAGGAGACAGGAGATCAGCCCCAGCAATTT
TRBJ2-2 | TRBD2 | 18 | . | TRBV12-3/TRBV12-4 | CASSLDRPLGLATGGLIF | TGTGCCAGCAGTTTAGATCGTCCTTTGGGACTAGCCACCGGGGGGCTGATTTTT
TRBJ2-5 | . | 15 | . | TRBV6-5 | CANSSGLGGQEAQYF | TGTGCCAACAGCTCCGGGTTGGGGGGGCAAGAGGCCCAGTACTTC
TRBJ2-1 | . | 16 | . | TRBV6-6 | CASSLTRRHSGNEQSF | TGTGCCAGCAGTCTTACTCGCCGACATTCAGGAAATGAGCAGTCCTTC
TRBJ2-7 | TRBD2 | 15 | . | TRBV11-2 | CASSSFSREVYEQYF | TGTGCCAGCAGCTCTTTTTCGCGGGAGGTCTACGAGCAGTACTTC
TRBJ2-3 | . | 15 | . | TRBV28 | CASSSSGEGNQPQYF | TGTGCCAGCAGTTCCTCCGGTGAGGGGAATCAACCCCAGTATTTT
TRBJ2-2 | . | 16 | once | TRBV5-1 | CASSLAGRSDTGELFF | TGCGCCAGCAGCTTGGCCGGGCGATCGGACACCGGGGAACTGTTTTTT
TRBJ1-2 | TRBD1 | 16 | . | TRBV20-1 | CSARDLGPGGNLGYTF | TGCAGTGCTAGAGATCTAGGCCCAGGGGGCAATCTTGGCTACACCTTC
TRBJ2-3 | . | 14 | . | TRBV29-1 | CSVEIRDVTDTQYF | TGCAGCGTTGAAATCAGGGATGTCACAGATACGCAGTATTTT
TRBJ2-3 | . | 13 | few | TRBV2 | CASKDFASDTQYF | TGTGCCAGCAAGGACTTCGCGTCAGATACGCAGTATTTT
TRBJ2-1 | TRBD1 | 14 | once | TRBV11-2 | CTKSVTGVYNEQFF | TGTACCAAGAGCGTGACAGGGGTTTACAATGAGCAGTTCTTC
TRBJ2-1 | TRBD2 | 16 | once | TRBV10-3 | CTISVGLAGGGGEQFF | TGTACCATCAGTGTCGGACTAGCGGGAGGGGGAGGTGAGCAATTCTTC
TRBJ2-3 | TRBD2 | 15 | . | TRBV5-6 | CASSLAGGPIDTQYF | TGTGCCAGCAGCTTGGCGGGAGGACCCATAGACACGCAGTATTTT
TRBJ2-7 | . | 12 | many | TRBV29-1 | CSVEQEDYEQYF | TGCAGCGTTGAACAGGAGGACTACGAGCAGTACTTC
TRBJ2-7 | . | 13 | . | TRBV19 | CASRLDRTYEQYF | TGTGCCAGTAGACTTGACAGGACCTACGAGCAGTACTTC
TRBJ1-6 | . | 13 | . | TRBV6-2/TRBV6-3 | CASTGVGNSPLHF | TGTGCCAGCACCGGGGTCGGCAATTCACCCCTCCACTTT
TRBJ2-1 | . | 17 | few | TRBV2 | CATLVPELISSYNEQFF | TGTGCCACCCTAGTACCCGAGCTGATTAGCTCCTACAATGAGCAGTTCTTC
TRBJ2-1 | TRBD2 | 11 | many | TRBV25-1 | CASGGGNEQFF | TGTGCCAGCGGGGGGGGGAATGAGCAGTTCTTC
TRBJ2-3 | . | 13 | . | TRBV10-3 | CTISEQGGDTQYF | TGTACCATTAGTGAACAGGGCGGCGATACGCAGTATTTT
TRBJ2-1 | . | 14 | once | TRBV6-6 | CARVNLHSYSEQFF | TGTGCCAGAGTGAACCTGCACTCCTACAGTGAGCAGTTCTTC
TRBJ1-6 | . | 13 | . | TRBV6-1 | CVSRTANNSPLHF | TGTGTCAGCAGGACCGCCAATAATTCACCCCTCCACTTT
TRBJ2-2 | TRBD1 | 14 | once | TRBV15 | CATSRTGDTGELFF | TGTGCCACCAGCAGGACAGGGGACACCGGGGAGCTGTTTTTT
TRBJ1-1 | TRBD1 | 15 | . | TRBV29-1 | CSVEAEDRSRLEAFF | TGCAGCGTTGAAGCGGAGGACAGGAGCCGCCTTGAAGCTTTCTTT
TRBJ1-1 | . | 15 | once | TRBV5-6 | CASRRGPGSNTEALF | TGTGCCAGCAGGAGGGGCCCAGGCTCGAACACTGAAGCTCTCTTT
TRBJ2-7 | . | 13 | . | TRBV3-1 | CASTPGNRYEQYF | TGTGCCAGCACCCCTGGAAACCGCTACGAGCAGTACTTC
TRBJ2-5 | . | 12 | . | TRBV29-1 | CSVDNVQGTQYF | TGCAGCGTTGATAATGTACAAGGGACCCAGTACTTC
TRBJ1-4 | TRBD1 | 16 | many | TRBV7-9 | CASSLGDRGHHEKLFF | TGTGCCAGCAGCTTAGGAGACAGGGGACACCATGAAAAACTGTTTTTT
TRBJ2-1 | . | 18 | . | TRBV29-1 | CSVEDISEALLPYNEQFF | TGCAGTGTTGAAGATATCTCGGAGGCTCTCCTACCCTACAATGAGCAGTTCTTC
TRBJ2-7 | . | 15 | . | TRBV11-3 | CASSLEAGSGYERYF | TGTGCCAGCAGCTTAGAGGCAGGGAGCGGCTACGAGCGGTACTTC
TRBJ2-2 | TRBD1 | 17 | . | TRBV5-1 | CASSWEPTGANTGELLF | TGCGCCAGCAGCTGGGAGCCTACAGGGGCGAACACCGGGGAGCTGCTTTTT
TRBJ2-3 | . | 16 | once | TRBV11-2 | CTGNQLGGVGTDTQYF | TGTACCGGCAACCAATTAGGCGGGGTGGGCACAGATACGCAGTATTTT
TRBJ1-1 | . | 14 | . | TRBV4-2 | CASSQDRTVTKAFF | TGTGCCAGCAGCCAAGATCGGACAGTGACTAAGGCTTTCTTT
TRBJ2-5 | . | 12 | many | TRBV2 | CASSEGEATQYF | TGTGCCAGCAGTGAAGGTGAAGCGACCCAGTACTTC
TRBJ2-3 | . | 12 | . | TRBV18 | CASSPCTDTQYF | TGTGCCAGCTCACCATGCACAGATACGCAGTATTTT
TRBJ1-1 | TRBD1 | 15 | . | TRBV5-1 | CASSPGQVESTEAFF | TGCGCCAGCAGCCCAGGACAGGTTGAGAGCACTGAAGCTTTCTTT
TRBJ1-5 | . | 18 | . | TRBV20-1 | CSASTWGISGGRNQPQHF | TGCAGTGCTAGTACCTGGGGTATTTCGGGGGGCCGCAATCAGCCCCAGCATTTT